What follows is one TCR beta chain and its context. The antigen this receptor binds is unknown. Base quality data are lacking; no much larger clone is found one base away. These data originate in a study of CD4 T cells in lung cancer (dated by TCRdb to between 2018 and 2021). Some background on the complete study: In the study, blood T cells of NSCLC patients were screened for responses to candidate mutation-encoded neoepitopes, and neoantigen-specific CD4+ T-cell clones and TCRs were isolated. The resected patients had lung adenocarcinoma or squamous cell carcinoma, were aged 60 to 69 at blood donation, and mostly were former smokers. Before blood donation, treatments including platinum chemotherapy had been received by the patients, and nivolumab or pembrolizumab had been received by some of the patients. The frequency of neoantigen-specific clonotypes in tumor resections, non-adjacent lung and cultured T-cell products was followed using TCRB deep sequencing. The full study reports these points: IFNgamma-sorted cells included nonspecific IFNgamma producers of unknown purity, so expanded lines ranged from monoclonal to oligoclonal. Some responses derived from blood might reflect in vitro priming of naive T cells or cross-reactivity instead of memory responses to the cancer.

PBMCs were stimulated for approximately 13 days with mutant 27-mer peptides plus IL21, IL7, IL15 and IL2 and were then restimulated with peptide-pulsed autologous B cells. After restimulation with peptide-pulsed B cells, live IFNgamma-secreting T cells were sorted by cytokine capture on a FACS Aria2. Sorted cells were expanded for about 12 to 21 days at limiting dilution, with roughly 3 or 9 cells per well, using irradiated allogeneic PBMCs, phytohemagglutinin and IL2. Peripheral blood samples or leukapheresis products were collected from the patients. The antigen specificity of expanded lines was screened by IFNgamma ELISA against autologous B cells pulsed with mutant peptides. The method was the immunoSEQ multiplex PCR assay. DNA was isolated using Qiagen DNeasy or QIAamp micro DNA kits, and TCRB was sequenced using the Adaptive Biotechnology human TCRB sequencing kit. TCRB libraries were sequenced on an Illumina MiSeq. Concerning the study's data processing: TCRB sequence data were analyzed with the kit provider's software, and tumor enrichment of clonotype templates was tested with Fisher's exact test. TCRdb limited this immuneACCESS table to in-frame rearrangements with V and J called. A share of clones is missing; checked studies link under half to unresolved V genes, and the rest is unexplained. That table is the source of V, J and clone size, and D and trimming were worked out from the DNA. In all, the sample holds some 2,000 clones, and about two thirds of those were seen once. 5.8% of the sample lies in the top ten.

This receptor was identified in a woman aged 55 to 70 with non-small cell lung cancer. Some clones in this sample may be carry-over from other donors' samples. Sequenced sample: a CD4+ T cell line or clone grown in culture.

Read as DNA, the sequence is TGTGCCAGCAGTGTTGGGCGGACGAGCTCCTACGAGCAGTACTTC. It translates to CASSVGRTSSYEQYF. This chain is built from TRBV2 and TRBJ2-7; the D gene assignment is ambiguous. CDR1 and CDR2 are drawn from the germline V gene: SNHLY, FYNNEI. V is clipped by 4 bases and J by 0 bases, and the sequence between their germline boundaries is 13 bases long. The CDR3 measures 15 amino acids from cysteine to phenylalanine. Kept here is only the CDR3 DNA, which spans 45 bases and is read in frame from base 1.